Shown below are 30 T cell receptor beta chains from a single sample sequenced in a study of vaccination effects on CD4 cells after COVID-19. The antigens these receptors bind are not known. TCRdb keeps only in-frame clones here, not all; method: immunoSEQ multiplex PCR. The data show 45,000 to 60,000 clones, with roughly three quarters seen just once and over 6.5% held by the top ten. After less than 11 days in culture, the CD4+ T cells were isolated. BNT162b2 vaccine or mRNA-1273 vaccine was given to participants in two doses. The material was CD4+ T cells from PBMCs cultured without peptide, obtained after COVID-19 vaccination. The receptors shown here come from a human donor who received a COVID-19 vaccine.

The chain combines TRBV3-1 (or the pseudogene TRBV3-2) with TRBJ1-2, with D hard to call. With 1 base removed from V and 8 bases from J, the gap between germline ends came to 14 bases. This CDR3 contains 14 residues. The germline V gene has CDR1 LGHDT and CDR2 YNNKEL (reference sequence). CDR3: CASSQAFPGVGYTF. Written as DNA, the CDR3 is TGTGCCAGCAGCCAAGCGTTTCCCGGCGTGGGCTACACCTTC.

The CDR3, as DNA: TGTGCCAGCAGCTTGGGGCCTGGCCTTAAAGAGCAGTACTTC. It encodes CASSLGPGLKEQYF. The chain carries TRBV5-6 and TRBJ2-7; D unclear. Germline assignment: CDR1 SGHDT and CDR2 YYEEEE. V was clipped by 0 bases and J by 7 bases, with 14 bases between them. CDR3 length: 14 residues.

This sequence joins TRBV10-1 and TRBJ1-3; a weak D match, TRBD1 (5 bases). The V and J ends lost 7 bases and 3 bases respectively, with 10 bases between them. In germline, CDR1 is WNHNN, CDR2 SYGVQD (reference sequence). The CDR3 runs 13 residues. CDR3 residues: CASTPGHGNTIYF. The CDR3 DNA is TGCGCCAGCACTCCAGGGCATGGAAACACCATATATTTT.

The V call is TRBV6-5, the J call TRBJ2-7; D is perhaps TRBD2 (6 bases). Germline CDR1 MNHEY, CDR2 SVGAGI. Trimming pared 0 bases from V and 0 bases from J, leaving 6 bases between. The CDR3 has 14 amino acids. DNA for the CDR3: TGTGCCAGCAGTTACTCGGGAGGCTCCTACGAGCAGTACTTC. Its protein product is CASSYSGGSYEQYF.

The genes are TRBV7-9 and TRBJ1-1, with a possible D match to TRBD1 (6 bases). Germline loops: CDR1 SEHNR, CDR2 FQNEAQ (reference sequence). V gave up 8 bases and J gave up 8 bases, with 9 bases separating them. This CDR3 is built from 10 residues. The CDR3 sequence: CASGGGEAFF. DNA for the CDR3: TGTGCCAGCGGAGGGGGGGAAGCTTTCTTT.

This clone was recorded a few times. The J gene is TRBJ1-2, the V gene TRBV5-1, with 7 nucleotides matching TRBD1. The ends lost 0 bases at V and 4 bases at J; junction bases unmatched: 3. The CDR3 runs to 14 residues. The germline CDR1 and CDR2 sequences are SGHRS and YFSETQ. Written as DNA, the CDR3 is TGCGCCAGCAGCTTGGAGGGGACAGCCTATGGCTACACCTTC. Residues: CASSLEGTAYGYTF.

The CDR3 region is CSVYGQGTNYGYTF. In nucleotides, the CDR3 is TGCAGCGTTTATGGACAGGGAACTAACTATGGCTACACCTTC. The rearrangement links TRBV29-1 to TRBJ1-2, with 8 bases identical to TRBD1. With 5 bases clipped from V and 0 bases from J, the junction kept 5 bases outside the gene matches. This CDR3 is built from 14 residues. Germline loops: CDR1 SQVTM, CDR2 ANQGSEA.

The CDR3 loop reads CASSGNRDSDGYTF. CDR3 in DNA: TGCGCCAGCAGTGGGAACCGGGACAGTGATGGCTACACCTTC. The V gene is TRBV5-1, the J gene TRBJ1-2, with TRBD1 identical over 7 bases. The germline CDR1 and CDR2 sequences are SGHRS and YFSETQ. Trimming cost V 5 bases and J 6 bases; bases outside gene matches: 10. The length of the CDR3 is 14 residues.

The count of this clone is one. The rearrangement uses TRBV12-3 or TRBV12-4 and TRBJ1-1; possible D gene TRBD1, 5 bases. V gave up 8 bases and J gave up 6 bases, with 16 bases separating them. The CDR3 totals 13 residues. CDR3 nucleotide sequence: TGTGCCAGCTCTCCGGGGGGTACCGCTGAAGCTTTCTTT. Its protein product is CASSPGGTAEAFF.

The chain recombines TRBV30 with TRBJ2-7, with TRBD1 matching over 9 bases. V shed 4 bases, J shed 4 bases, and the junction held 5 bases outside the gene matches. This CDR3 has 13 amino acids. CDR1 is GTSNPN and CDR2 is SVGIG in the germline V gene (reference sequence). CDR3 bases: TGTGCCTGGAAAGGGACAGGGCGGTACGAGCAGTACTTC. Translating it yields CAWKGTGRYEQYF.

For the CDR3, the DNA is TGTGCCAGCAGCTTAAGTGGGGGGGGCACAGATACGCAGTATTTT. As protein: CASSLSGGGTDTQYF. V and J are TRBV11-3 and TRBJ2-3; 7 bases agree with TRBD2. J was trimmed by 1 base and V by 2 bases; bases with no gene match: 3. CDR3 length equals 15 residues. Per germline, CDR1 SGHNT and CDR2 YENEEA.

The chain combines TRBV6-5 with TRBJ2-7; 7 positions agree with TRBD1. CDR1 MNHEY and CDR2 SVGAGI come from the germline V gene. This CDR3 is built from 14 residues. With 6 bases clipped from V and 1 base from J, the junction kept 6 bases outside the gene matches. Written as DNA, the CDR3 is TGTGCCAGCAGCCTGGACAGGCTTTCCTACGAGCAGTACTTC. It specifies CASSLDRLSYEQYF.

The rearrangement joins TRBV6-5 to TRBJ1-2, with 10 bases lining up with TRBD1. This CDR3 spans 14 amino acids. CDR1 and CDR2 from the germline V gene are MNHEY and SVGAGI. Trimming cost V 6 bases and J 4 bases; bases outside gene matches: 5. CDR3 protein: CASSRGTGVYGYTF. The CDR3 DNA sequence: TGTGCCAGCAGCCGAGGGACAGGGGTCTATGGCTACACCTTC.

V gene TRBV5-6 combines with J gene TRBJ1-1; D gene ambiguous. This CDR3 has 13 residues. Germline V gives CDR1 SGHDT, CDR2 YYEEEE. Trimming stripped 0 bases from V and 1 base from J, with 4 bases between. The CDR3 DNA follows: TGTGCCAGCAGCTTGGACAGGAACACTGAAGCTTTCTTT. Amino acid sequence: CASSLDRNTEAFF.

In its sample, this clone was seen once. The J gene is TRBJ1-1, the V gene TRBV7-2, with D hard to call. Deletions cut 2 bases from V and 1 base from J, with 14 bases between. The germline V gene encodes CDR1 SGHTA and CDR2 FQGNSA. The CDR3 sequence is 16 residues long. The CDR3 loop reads CASSLSLYSSNTEAFF. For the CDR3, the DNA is TGTGCCAGCAGCTTATCGCTTTACAGTTCGAACACTGAAGCTTTCTTT.

CDR3 sequence reads: CASSVRVDNEKLFF. The CDR3 DNA reads TGTGCCAGCAGCGTAAGGGTAGATAATGAAAAACTGTTTTTT. J is TRBJ1-4 and V is TRBV9; D unclear. V dropped 1 base and J dropped 4 bases, with 8 bases sitting between them. Looked up from germline, CDR1 is SGDLS and CDR2 is YYNGEE. This CDR3 has 14 amino acids.

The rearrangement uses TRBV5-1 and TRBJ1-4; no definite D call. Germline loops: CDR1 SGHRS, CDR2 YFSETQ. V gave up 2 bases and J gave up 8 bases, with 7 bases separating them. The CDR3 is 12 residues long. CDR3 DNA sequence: TGCGCCAGCAGCTTTAACTTAGAAAAACTGTTTTTT. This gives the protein CASSFNLEKLFF.

The CDR3 spells CASSLRLVDEQFF. In DNA form, the CDR3 reads TGTGCCAGCAGCCTACGACTCGTAGATGAGCAGTTCTTC. The J gene is TRBJ2-1, the V gene TRBV7-2; D is unclear. The CDR3 sequence is 13 residues long. Germline-derived CDR1 and CDR2 are SGHTA and FQGNSA. V was trimmed by 5 bases and J by 8 bases, leaving 13 bases between them. Using reference TRBV7-2 and TRBJ2-1 for the parts outside the CDR3, the full variable domain is GAGVSQSPSNKVTEKGKDVELRCDPISGHTALYWYRQSLGQGLEFLIYFQGNSAPDKSGLPSDRFSAERTGGSVSTLTIQRTQQEDSAVYLCASSLRLVDEQFFGPGTRLTVL.

CDR3 in amino acids: CASSLGAEYYGYTF. CDR3 nucleotide sequence: TGTGCCAGCAGCTTAGGTGCAGAGTACTATGGCTACACCTTC. V usage is TRBV7-9 and J usage is TRBJ1-2, with D unclear. V shed 1 base and J shed 3 bases, with 9 bases lying between them. The CDR3 spans 14 residues. Per germline, CDR1 SEHNR and CDR2 FQNEAQ (reference sequence).

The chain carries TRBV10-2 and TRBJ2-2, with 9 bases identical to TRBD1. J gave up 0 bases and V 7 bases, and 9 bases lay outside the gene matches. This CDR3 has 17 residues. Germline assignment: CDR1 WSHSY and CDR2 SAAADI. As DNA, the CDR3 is TGCGCCAGCATAGTACCGGGACAGGGTACGAACACCGGGGAGCTGTTTTTT. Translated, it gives CASIVPGQGTNTGELFF.

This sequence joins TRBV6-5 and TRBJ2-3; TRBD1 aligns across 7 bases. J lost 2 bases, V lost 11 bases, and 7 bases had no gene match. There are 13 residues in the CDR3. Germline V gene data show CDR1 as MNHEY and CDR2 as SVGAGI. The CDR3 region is CAGVGGNTDTQYF. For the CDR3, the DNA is TGTGCCGGGGTAGGGGGCAACACAGATACGCAGTATTTT.

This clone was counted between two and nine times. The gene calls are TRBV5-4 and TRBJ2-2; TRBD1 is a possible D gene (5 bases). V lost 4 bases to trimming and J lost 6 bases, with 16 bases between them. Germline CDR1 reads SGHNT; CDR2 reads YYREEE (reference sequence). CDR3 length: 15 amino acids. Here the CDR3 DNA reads TGTGCCAGCAGCCAAACGACAGTAGGGGCCGGGGAGCTGTTTTTT. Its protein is CASSQTTVGAGELFF.

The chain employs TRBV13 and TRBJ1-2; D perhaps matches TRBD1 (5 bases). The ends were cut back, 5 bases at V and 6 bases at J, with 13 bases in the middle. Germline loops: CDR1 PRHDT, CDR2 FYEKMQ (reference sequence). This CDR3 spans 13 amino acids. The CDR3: CASSPPWGDGYTF. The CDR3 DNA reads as TGTGCCAGCAGCCCCCCATGGGGGGATGGCTACACCTTC.

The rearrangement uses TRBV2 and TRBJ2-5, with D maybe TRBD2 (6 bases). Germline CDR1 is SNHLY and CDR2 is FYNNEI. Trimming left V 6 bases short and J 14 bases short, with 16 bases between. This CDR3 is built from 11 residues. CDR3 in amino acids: CASSAGTEGYF. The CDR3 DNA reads TGTGCCAGCAGCGCCGGGACTGAGGGATACTTC. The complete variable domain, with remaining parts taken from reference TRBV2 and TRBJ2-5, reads EPEVTQTPSHQVTQMGQEVILRCVPISNHLYFYWYRQILGQKVEFLVSFYNNEISEKSEIFDDQFSVERPDGSNFTLKIRSTKLEDSAMYFCASSAGTEGYFGPGTRLLVL.

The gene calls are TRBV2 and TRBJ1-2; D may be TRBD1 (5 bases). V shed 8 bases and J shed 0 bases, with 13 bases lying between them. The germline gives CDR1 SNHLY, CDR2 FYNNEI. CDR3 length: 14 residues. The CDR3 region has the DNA TGTGCCAGCCTGAGGACACAAACTAACTATGGCTACACCTTC. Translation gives CASLRTQTNYGYTF.

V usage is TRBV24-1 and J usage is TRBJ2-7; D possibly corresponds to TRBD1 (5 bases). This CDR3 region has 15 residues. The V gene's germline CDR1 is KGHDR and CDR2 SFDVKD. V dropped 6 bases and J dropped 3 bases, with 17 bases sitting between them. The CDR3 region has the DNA TGTGCCACCAGTCACGTGGGGCGACCCCTCTACGAGCAGTACTTC. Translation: CATSHVGRPLYEQYF.

The CDR3 is CASSLLAISLGYTF. The CDR3 DNA is TGCGCCAGCAGCTTGTTGGCGATATCCCTAGGCTACACCTTC. The rearrangement joins TRBV5-1 to TRBJ1-2; D gene ambiguous. The CDR3 loop spans 14 amino acids. CDR1 is SGHRS, CDR2 YFSETQ, per germline. Trimming took 1 base from V and 8 from J, leaving 15 bases between them.

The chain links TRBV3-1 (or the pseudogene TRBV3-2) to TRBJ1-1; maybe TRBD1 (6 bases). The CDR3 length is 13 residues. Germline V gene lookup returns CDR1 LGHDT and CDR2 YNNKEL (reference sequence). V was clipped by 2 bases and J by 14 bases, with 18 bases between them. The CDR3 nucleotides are TGTGCCAGCAGCCAAAATTCAGGGGCCCGTTCATTCTTT. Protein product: CASSQNSGARSFF.

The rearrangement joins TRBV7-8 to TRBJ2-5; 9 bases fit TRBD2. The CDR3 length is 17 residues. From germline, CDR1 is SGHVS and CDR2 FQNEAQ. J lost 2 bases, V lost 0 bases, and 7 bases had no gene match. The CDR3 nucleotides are TGTGCCAGCAGCTTAGCGTCTCTAGCGGGGACACAAGAGACCCAGTACTTC. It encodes CASSLASLAGTQETQYF.

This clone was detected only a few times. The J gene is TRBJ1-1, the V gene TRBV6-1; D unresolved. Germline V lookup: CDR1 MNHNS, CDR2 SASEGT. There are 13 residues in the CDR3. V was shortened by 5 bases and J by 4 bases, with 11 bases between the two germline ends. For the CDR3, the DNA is TGTGCCAGCAGTTCGGCAGCCCTCACTGAAGCTTTCTTT. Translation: CASSSAALTEAFF.